What follows is one TCR beta chain and its context. Sequenced by immunoSEQ multiplex PCR; TCRdb stores in-frame clones only, minus some. This table has more than 55,000 clones, approximately 80% appearing once. The data derive from a study of early stage breast cancer tumors. Study background: Twelve of the 16 invasive tumors were ER+, PR+ and HER2-.

The V end lost 7 bases, the J end lost 4 bases, and 15 bases lay between the germline ends. This CDR3 comprises 14 residues. Germline V gene data show CDR1 as MDHEN and CDR2 as SYDVKM. Input material: blood. This receptor was identified in a person aged 40-50 years with breast cancer. The chain combines TRBV28 with TRBJ2-3; tentative D call: TRBD2 (5 bases). For the CDR3, the DNA is TGTGCCAGCAAGGATCATTTCGGGGCAGATACGCAGTATTTT. As protein: CASKDHFGADTQYF.